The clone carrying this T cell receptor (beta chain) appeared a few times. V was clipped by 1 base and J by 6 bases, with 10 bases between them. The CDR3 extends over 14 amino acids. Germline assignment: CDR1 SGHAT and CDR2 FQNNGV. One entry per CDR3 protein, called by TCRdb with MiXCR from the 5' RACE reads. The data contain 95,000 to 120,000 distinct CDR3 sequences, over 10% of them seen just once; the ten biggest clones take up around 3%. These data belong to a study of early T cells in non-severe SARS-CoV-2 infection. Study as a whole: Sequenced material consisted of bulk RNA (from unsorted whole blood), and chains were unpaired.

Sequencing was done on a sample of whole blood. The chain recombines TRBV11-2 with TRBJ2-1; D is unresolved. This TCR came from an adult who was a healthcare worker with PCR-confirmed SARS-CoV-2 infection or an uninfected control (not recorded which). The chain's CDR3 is CASSLAPRLNEQFF. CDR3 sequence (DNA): TGTGCCAGCAGCTTAGCCCCGAGACTCAATGAGCAGTTCTTC.